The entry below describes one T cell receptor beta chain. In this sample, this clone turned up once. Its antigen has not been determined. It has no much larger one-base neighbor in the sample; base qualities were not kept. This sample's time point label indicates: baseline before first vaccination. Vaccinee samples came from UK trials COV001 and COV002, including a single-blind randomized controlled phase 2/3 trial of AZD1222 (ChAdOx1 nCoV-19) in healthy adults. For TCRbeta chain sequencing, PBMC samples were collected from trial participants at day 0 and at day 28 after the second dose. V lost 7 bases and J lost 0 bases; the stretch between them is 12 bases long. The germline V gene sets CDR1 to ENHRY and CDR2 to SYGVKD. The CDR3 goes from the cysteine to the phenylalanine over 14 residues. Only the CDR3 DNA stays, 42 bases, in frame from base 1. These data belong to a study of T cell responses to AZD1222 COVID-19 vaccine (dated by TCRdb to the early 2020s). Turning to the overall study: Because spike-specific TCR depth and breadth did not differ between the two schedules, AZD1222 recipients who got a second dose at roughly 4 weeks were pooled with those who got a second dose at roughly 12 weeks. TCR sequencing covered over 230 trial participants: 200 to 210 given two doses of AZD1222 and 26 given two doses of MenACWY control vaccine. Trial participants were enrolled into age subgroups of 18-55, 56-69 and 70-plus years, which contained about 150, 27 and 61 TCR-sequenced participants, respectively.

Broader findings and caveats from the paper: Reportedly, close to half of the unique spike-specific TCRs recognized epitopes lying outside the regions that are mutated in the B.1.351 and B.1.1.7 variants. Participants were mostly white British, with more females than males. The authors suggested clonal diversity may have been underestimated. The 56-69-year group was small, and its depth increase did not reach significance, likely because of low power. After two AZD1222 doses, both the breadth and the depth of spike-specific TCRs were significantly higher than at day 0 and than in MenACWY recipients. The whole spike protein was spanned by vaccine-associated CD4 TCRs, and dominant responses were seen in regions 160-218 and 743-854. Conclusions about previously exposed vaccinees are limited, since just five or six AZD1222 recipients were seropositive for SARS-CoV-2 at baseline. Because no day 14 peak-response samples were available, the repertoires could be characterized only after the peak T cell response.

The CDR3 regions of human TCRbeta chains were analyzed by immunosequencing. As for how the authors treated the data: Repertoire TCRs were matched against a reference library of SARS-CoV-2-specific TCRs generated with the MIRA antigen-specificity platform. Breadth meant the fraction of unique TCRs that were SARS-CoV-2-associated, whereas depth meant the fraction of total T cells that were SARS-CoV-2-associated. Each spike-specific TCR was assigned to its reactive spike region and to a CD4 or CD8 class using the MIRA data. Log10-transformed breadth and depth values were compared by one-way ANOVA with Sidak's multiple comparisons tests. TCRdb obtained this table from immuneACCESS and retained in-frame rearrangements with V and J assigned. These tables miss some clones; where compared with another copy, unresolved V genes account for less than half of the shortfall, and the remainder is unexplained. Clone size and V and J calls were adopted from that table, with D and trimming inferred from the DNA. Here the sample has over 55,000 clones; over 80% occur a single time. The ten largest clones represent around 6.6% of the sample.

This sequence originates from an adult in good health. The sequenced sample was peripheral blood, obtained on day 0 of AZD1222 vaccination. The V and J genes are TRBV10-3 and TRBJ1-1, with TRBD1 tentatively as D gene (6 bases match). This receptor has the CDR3 CAIKGHFMNTEAFF. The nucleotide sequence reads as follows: TGTGCCATCAAGGGACACTTCATGAACACTGAAGCTTTCTTT.